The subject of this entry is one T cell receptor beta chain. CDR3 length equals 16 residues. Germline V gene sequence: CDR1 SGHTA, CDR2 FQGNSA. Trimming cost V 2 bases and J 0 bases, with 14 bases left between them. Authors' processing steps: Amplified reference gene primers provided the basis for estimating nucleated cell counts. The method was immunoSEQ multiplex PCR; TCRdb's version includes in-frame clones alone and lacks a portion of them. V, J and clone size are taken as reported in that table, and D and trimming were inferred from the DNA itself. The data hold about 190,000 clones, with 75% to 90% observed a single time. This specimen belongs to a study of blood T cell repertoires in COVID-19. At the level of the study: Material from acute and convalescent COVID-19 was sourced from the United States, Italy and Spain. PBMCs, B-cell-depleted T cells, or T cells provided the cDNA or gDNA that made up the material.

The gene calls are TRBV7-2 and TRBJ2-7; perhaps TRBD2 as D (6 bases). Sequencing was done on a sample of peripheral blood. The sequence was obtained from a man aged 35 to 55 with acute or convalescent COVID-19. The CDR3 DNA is TGTGCCAGCAGCTTATCTAATCCGGGACTCTCCTACGAGCAGTACTTC. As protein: CASSLSNPGLSYEQYF.